The clone carrying this T cell receptor beta chain has just a few counts. This sample is drawn from a study of sequential checkpoint blockade in melanoma. Treatment reported: randomized to nivolumab then ipilimumab (arm A) or the reverse (arm B). Live CD3+CD8+ CD19− CD56− cells were sorted from PBMCs. TCRdb's table, derived via immunoSEQ multiplex PCR, lists solely in-frame clones and lacks some. This sample carries 30,000 to 40,000 clones, roughly 89% of them seen once, and the ten largest clones take 9.5% to 15%. Sequences were derived from CD8+ T cells sorted from blood (inferred from file names), sampled from a patient given nivolumab and ipilimumab in sequence. This receptor was taken from a human donor with melanoma.

The DNA of the CDR3 is TGTGCCAGTAGTATAGTCTACCGGGACAGGGATGAAAAACTGTTTTTT. Translating gives CASSIVYRDRDEKLFF. The rearrangement uses TRBV19 and TRBJ1-4, with 9 bases fitting TRBD1. With 1 base clipped from V and 6 bases from J, the junction kept 6 bases outside the gene matches. Germline CDR1 is LNHDA and CDR2 is SQIVND (reference sequence). The CDR3 has 16 amino acids.